This TCR beta chain was found in a study of human T cells and chemical hapten exposure. Background on the study: From small differences in pooled library volume came most of the variation in per-sample TCR yields.

CDR1 and CDR2 from the germline V gene are MNHEY and SVGEGT. Trimming pared 2 bases from V and 4 bases from J, leaving 8 bases between. This CDR3 contains 13 residues. Time point indicated: healthy volunteer bleed at 2 weeks. Extraction of total RNA was performed on unfractionated whole blood. Each CDR3 protein gets one entry after TCRdb re-called the RACE reads with MiXCR. The table lists tens of thousands of distinct CDR3 sequences, roughly 4% of them singletons, with 1.5% to 2% in the top ten. This clonotype was detected many times. This clonotype was sampled from a female donor in good health. Some clones in this sample may be carry-over from other donors' samples. This chain joins TRBV6-2 or TRBV6-3 and TRBJ1-1; no firm D call. The sample was whole blood. The CDR3, as DNA: TGTGCCAGCAGTTACCGCGGAGGCACTGAAGCTTTCTTT. It encodes CASSYRGGTEAFF.